Listed below are T cell receptor beta chains from one sample, sequenced in a study of OX40 agonist ivuxolimab in advanced cancers. Repertoires were generated with immunoSEQ multiplex PCR, while TCRdb's copy carries only in-frame clones and drops some. The table has about 35,000 clones, over 80% seen once. This material consisted of CD4+ or CD8+ T cells sorted from blood, taken in a trial of the OX40 agonist ivuxolimab. Receptor source: an adult with an advanced solid tumor such as melanoma, head and neck, liver or kidney cancer. Both conserved end residues are part of each CDR3. The D gene is left open where the match is weak. For some rows the clone size is stated as once, few or many, or as a class when expanded; others skip it.

v_call: TRBV7-9; d_call: NA; clone_size: NA; j_call: TRBJ2-5; cdr3_nt: TGTGCCAGCAGACCCGGGACCCAAGAGACCCAGTACTTC; cdr3_aa: CASRPGTQETQYF
v_call: TRBV7-9; d_call: NA; clone_size: few; j_call: TRBJ1-1; cdr3_nt: TGTGCCAGCAGCTTAGTGACGGCCTACGCCGAAGCTTTCTTT; cdr3_aa: CASSLVTAYAEAFF
v_call: TRBV7-2; d_call: NA; clone_size: NA; j_call: TRBJ2-3; cdr3_nt: TGTGCCAGCACCCCCGTGGGGAGCAACACAGATACGCAGTATTTT; cdr3_aa: CASTPVGSNTDTQYF
v_call: TRBV9; d_call: NA; clone_size: NA; j_call: TRBJ2-7; cdr3_nt: TGTGCCAGCAGCGTAATGGGGGAGGATAAAGAGCAGTACTTC; cdr3_aa: CASSVMGEDKEQYF
v_call: TRBV19; d_call: TRBD1; clone_size: NA; j_call: TRBJ1-1; cdr3_nt: TGTGCCAGTAGTACGGGACAGGGAGTCACTGAAGCTTTCTTT; cdr3_aa: CASSTGQGVTEAFF
v_call: TRBV27; d_call: NA; clone_size: NA; j_call: TRBJ2-7; cdr3_nt: TGTGCCAGCAGCTCCCTCCGAAGGGCTGAGCAGTACTTC; cdr3_aa: CASSSLRRAEQYF
v_call: TRBV28; d_call: NA; clone_size: NA; j_call: TRBJ1-6; cdr3_nt: TGTGCCAGCAGTTTAGCCCGGGATTATCTGAATTCACCCCTCCACTTT; cdr3_aa: CASSLARDYLNSPLHF
v_call: TRBV7-6; d_call: TRBD2; clone_size: NA; j_call: TRBJ2-4; cdr3_nt: TGTGCCAGCAGCCAACGCGGGGGTGCCAAAAACATTCAGTACTTC; cdr3_aa: CASSQRGGAKNIQYF
v_call: TRBV13; d_call: TRBD1; clone_size: NA; j_call: TRBJ1-4; cdr3_nt: TGTGCCAGCAGTTCTAGTCAGGGGGCGCTTGCTAATGAAAAACTGTTTTTT; cdr3_aa: CASSSSQGALANEKLFF
v_call: TRBV27; d_call: NA; clone_size: NA; j_call: TRBJ2-7; cdr3_nt: TGTGCCAGCAGTTTATCGACGGGATCCTACGAGCAGTACTTC; cdr3_aa: CASSLSTGSYEQYF
v_call: TRBV4-1; d_call: NA; clone_size: NA; j_call: TRBJ2-7; cdr3_nt: TGCGCCAGCAGCCAAGTGGGAGACTACGAGCAGTACTTC; cdr3_aa: CASSQVGDYEQYF
v_call: TRBV13; d_call: TRBD1; clone_size: NA; j_call: TRBJ1-4; cdr3_nt: TGTGCCAGCAGTTACAGGGGAACTAATGAAAAACTGTTTTTT; cdr3_aa: CASSYRGTNEKLFF